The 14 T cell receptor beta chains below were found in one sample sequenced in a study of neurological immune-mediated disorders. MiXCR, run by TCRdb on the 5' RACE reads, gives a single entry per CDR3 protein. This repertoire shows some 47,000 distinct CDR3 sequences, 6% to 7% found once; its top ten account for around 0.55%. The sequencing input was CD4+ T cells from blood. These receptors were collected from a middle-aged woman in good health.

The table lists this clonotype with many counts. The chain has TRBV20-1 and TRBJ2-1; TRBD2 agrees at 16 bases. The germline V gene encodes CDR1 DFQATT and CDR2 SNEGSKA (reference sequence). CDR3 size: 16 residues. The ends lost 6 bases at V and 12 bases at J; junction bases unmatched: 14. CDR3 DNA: TGCAGTGCCAGCCCGGGACTAGCGGGGGGGGGCGCTGGGCAGTTCTTC. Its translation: CSASPGLAGGGAGQFF.

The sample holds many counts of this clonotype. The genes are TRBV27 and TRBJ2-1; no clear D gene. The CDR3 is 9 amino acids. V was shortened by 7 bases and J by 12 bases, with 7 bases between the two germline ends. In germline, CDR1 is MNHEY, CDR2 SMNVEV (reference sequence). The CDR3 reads CASNRVQFF. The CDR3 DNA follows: TGTGCCAGCAACCGGGTGCAGTTCTTC.

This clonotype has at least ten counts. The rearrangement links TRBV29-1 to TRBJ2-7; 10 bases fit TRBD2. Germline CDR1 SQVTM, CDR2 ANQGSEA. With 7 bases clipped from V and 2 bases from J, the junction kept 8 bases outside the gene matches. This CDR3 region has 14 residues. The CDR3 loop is CSAGSGRSTYEQYF. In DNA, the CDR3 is TGCAGCGCGGGTAGCGGGAGGTCTACCTACGAGCAGTACTTC.

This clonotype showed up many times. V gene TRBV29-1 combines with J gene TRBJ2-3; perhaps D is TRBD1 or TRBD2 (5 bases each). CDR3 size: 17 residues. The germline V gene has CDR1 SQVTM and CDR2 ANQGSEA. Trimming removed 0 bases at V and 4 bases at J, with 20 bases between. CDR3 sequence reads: CSVEDLVGGVRPDTQYF. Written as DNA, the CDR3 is TGCAGCGTTGAAGATCTCGTTGGGGGTGTTAGGCCAGATACGCAGTATTTT.

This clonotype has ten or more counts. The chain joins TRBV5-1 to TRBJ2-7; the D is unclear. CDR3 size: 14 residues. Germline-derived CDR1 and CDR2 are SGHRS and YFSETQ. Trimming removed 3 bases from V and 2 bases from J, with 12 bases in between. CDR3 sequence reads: CASSSLGGTYEQYF. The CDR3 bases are TGCGCCAGCAGCTCTCTCGGTGGCACCTACGAGCAGTACTTC.

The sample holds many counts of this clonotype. The CDR3 DNA sequence: TGTGCCAGCAGCTTAGGAAGTAGCCATTTCACTGAGCAGTTCTTC. Protein: CASSLGSSHFTEQFF. V is TRBV7-6 and J is TRBJ2-1; D is undetermined. Germline V lookup: CDR1 SGHVS, CDR2 FNYEAQ. The CDR3 has 15 amino acids. Trimming stripped 1 base from V and 9 bases from J, with 16 bases between.

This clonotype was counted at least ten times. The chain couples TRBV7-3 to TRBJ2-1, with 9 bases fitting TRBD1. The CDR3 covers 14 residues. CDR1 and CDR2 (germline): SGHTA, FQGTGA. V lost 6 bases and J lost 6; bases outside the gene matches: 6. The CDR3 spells CASSGDRAGNEQFF. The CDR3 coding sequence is TGTGCCAGCAGTGGGGACAGGGCGGGCAATGAGCAGTTCTTC.

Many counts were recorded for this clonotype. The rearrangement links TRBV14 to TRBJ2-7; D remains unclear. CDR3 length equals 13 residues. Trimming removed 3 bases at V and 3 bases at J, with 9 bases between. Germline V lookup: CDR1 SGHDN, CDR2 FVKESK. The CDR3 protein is CASSQPGFYEQYF. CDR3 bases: TGTGCCAGCAGCCAGCCGGGCTTCTACGAGCAGTACTTC.

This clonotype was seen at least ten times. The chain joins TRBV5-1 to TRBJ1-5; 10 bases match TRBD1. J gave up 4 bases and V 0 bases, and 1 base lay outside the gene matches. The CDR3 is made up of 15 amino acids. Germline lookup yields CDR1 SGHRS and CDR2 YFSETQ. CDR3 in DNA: TGCGCCAGCAGCTTGGAGGGACAGGGGAATCAGCCCCAGCATTTT. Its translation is CASSLEGQGNQPQHF. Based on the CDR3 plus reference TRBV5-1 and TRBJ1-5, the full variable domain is KAGVTQTPRYLIKTRGQQVTLSCSPISGHRSVSWYQQTPGQGLQFLFEYFSETQRNKGNFPGRFSGRQFSNSRSEMNVSTLELGDSALYLCASSLEGQGNQPQHFGDGTRLSIL.

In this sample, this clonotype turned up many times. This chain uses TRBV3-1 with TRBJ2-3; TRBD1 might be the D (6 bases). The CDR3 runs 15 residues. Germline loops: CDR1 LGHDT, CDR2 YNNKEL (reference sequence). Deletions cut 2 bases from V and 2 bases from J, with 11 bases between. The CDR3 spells CASSQPGQATDTQYF. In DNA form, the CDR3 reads TGTGCCAGCAGCCAACCGGGACAAGCCACAGATACGCAGTATTTT.

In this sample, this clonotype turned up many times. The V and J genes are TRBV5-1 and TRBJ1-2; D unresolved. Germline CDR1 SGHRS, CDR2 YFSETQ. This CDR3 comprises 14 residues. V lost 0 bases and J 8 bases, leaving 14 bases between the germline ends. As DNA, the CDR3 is TGCGCCAGCAGCTTGGGGGGAGTCGGTTACGGCTACACCTTC. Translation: CASSLGGVGYGYTF.

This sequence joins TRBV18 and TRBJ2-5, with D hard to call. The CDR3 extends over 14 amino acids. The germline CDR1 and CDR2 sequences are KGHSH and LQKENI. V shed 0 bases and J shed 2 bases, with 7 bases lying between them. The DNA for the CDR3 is TGTGCCAGCTCACCACCGAACTCGCAAGAGACCCAGTACTTC. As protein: CASSPPNSQETQYF.

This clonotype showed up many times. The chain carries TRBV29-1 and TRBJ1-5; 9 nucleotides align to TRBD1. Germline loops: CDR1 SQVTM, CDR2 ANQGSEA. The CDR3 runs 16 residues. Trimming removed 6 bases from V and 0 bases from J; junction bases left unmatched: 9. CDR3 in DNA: TGCAGCGTCTCGACAGGGGGGGGAGATAGCAATCAGCCCCAGCATTTT. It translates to CSVSTGGGDSNQPQHF.

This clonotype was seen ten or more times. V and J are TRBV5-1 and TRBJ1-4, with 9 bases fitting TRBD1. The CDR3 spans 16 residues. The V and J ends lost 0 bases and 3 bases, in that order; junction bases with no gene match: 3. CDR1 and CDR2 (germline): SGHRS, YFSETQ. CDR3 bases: TGCGCCAGCAGCTTGGAACGGACAGGGGCTAATGAAAAACTGTTTTTT. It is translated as CASSLERTGANEKLFF.